A single sample gave rise to the 13 T cell receptor beta chains below, sequenced in a study of OX40 agonist ivuxolimab in advanced cancers. The library was produced with the immunoSEQ multiplex PCR assay. This immuneACCESS table, as held by TCRdb, lists in-frame sequences with V and J called but not all clones. Of the missing ones, under half trace to an unresolved V gene in checked studies; the others have no known cause. This sample comprises roughly 30,000 clones, 75% to 90% of them detected only once. The top ten constitute approximately 40% of the sample. Here the sequenced sample was CD4+ or CD8+ T cells sorted from blood, taken in a trial of the OX40 agonist ivuxolimab. These receptors were obtained from an adult with an advanced solid tumor such as melanoma, head and neck, liver or kidney cancer.

The V call is TRBV27, the J call TRBJ2-3, with 7 nucleotides matching TRBD2. The CDR3 runs to 14 residues. CDR1 and CDR2 (germline): MNHEY, SMNVEV (reference sequence). V was pared by 6 bases and J by 5 bases, with 8 bases of the junction left unmatched. In DNA, the CDR3 is TGTGCCAGCAGCTGGGGAGGGGCCGGAGATACGCAGTATTTT. Its translation: CASSWGGAGDTQYF.

The rearrangement uses TRBV10-3 and TRBJ2-3, with D hard to call. The length of the CDR3 is 14 residues. Trimming pared 1 base from V and 4 bases from J, leaving 9 bases between. The germline gives CDR1 ENHRY, CDR2 SYGVKD. The CDR3 bases are TGTGCCATCAGTGAGTTCAGAGGCCCAGATACGCAGTATTTT. It translates to CAISEFRGPDTQYF.

The table lists this clone with a count of one. The genes are TRBV9 and TRBJ2-3, with 8 bases identical to TRBD2. The CDR3 has 18 residues. V trimming: 4 bases; J trimming: 4 bases; junction bases outside the gene matches: 17. Germline V gene data show CDR1 as SGDLS and CDR2 as YYNGEE. The CDR3 loop is CASSPEGSGGREADTQYF. In DNA form, the CDR3 reads TGTGCCAGCAGCCCAGAAGGAAGCGGGGGTCGGGAGGCAGATACGCAGTATTTT.

V usage is TRBV19 and J usage is TRBJ2-3; perhaps TRBD1 as D (5 bases). Germline CDR1 LNHDA, CDR2 SQIVND (reference sequence). Trimming removed 3 bases from V and 5 bases from J, with 15 bases in between. This CDR3 contains 15 residues. DNA of the CDR3: TGTGCCAGTAGTATTGTTTCAGGGCCCGGAGATACGCAGTATTTT. It encodes CASSIVSGPGDTQYF.

J is TRBJ2-5 and V is TRBV7-3; 11 bases match TRBD2. V dropped 5 bases and J dropped 5; count of bases not matched to a gene: 7. Germline V CDR1 and CDR2: SGHTA, FQGTGA. This CDR3 is built from 15 residues. This CDR3 reads CASSPTSGRRETQYF. The DNA of the CDR3 is TGTGCCAGCAGCCCCACTAGCGGGAGACGGGAGACCCAGTACTTC.

The chain couples TRBV5-1 to TRBJ2-2, with D possibly being TRBD2 (6 bases). The CDR3 has 13 amino acids. V was clipped by 2 bases and J by 4 bases, with 6 bases between them. CDR1 and CDR2 (germline): SGHRS, YFSETQ. CDR3 loop: CASSLAGTGELFF. The CDR3 region has the DNA TGCGCCAGCAGCTTAGCGGGCACCGGGGAGCTGTTTTTT.

The gene calls are TRBV9 and TRBJ1-1; a weak D match, TRBD1 (5 bases). V lost 0 bases, J lost 2 bases, and 14 bases lay in between. Per germline, CDR1 SGDLS and CDR2 YYNGEE. This CDR3 is 16 amino acids long. Here the CDR3 reads CASSVGIGGANTEAFF. The CDR3, as DNA: TGTGCCAGCAGCGTAGGGATTGGGGGTGCAAACACTGAAGCTTTCTTT.

This chain links TRBV15 with TRBJ2-5; TRBD1 agrees at 11 bases. Germline CDR1 is LNHNV and CDR2 is YYDKDF (reference sequence). The junction had 7 bases not matched to a gene; V was cut back by 3 bases and J by 4 bases. This CDR3 contains 16 residues. The CDR3 protein is CATSSRTGGLGETQYF. CDR3 DNA: TGTGCCACCAGCAGCCGGACAGGGGGCCTGGGAGAGACCCAGTACTTC.

V is TRBV7-9 and J is TRBJ2-7; D unclear. The germline CDR1 and CDR2 sequences are SEHNR and FQNEAQ (reference sequence). V was cut by 1 base and J by 4 bases, with 5 bases left in between. The CDR3 totals 12 residues. CDR3 sequence reads: CASSLESYEQYF. CDR3 bases: TGTGCCAGCAGCTTAGAAAGTTACGAGCAGTACTTC.

On this clone itself: Other DNA sequences in the sample encode the same CDR3. This sequence joins TRBV27 and TRBJ2-1; 11 bases agree with TRBD2. Trimming removed 5 bases from V and 4 bases from J; junction bases left unmatched: 4. CDR1 and CDR2 from the germline V gene are MNHEY and SMNVEV (reference sequence). This CDR3 is 15 amino acids long. The CDR3 loop reads CASSPGTSGYNEQFF. In DNA form, the CDR3 reads TGTGCCAGCAGTCCAGGGACTAGCGGATACAATGAGCAGTTCTTC.

The rearrangement links TRBV7-9 to TRBJ2-1; D perhaps matches TRBD2 (6 bases). V lost 4 bases, J lost 0 bases, and 19 bases lay in between. The CDR3 extends over 18 amino acids. Germline values: CDR1 SEHNR, CDR2 FQNEAQ (reference sequence). The CDR3 DNA sequence: TGTGCCAGCAGCTCGGGAGCGTGGCCGTTGAGCTCCTACAATGAGCAGTTCTTC. Encoded protein: CASSSGAWPLSSYNEQFF.

This clone was seen just once. The chain couples TRBV9 to TRBJ2-7; D remains unclear. The CDR3 extends over 15 amino acids. CDR1 and CDR2 (germline): SGDLS, YYNGEE. V was shortened by 0 bases and J by 0 bases, with 10 bases between the two germline ends. CDR3 amino acids: CASSVEAASSYEQYF. In nucleotides, the CDR3 is TGTGCCAGCAGCGTAGAGGCGGCCAGCTCCTACGAGCAGTACTTC.

This chain links TRBV19 with TRBJ1-5; TRBD1 agrees at 7 bases. Germline lookup yields CDR1 LNHDA and CDR2 SQIVND (reference sequence). The CDR3 consists of 15 residues. The V and J ends lost 1 base and 10 bases, in that order; junction bases with no gene match: 10. CDR3 DNA sequence: TGTGCCAGTAGTATAGGGACAGGTATAATCAGCCCCCAGCATTTT. Translated, it gives CASSIGTGIISPQHF.